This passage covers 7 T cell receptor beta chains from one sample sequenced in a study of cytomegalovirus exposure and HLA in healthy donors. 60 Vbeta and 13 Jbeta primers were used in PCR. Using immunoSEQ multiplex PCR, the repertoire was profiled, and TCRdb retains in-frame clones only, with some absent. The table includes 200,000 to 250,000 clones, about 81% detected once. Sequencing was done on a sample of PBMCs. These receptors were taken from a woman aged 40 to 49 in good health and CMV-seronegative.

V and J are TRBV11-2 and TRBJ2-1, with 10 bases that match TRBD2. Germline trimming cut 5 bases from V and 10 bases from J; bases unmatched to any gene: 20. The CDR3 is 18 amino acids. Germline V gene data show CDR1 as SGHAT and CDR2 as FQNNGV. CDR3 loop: CASSRGTSGTQFRREQFF. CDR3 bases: TGTGCCAGCAGCCGGGGAACTAGCGGGACCCAATTCCGTCGGGAGCAGTTCTTC.

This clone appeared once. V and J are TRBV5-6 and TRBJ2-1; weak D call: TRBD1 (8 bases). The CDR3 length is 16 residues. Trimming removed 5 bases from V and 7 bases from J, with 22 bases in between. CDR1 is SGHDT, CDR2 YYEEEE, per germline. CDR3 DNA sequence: TGTGCCAGCAGGTGGGGGGGGACAGGTATGTGGAATGAGCAGTTCTTC. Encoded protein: CASRWGGTGMWNEQFF.

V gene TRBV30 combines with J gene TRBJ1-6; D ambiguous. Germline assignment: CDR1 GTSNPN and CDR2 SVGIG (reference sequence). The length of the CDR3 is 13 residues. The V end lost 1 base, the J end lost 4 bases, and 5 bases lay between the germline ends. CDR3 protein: CAWSAEYNSPLHF. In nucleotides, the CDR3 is TGTGCCTGGAGTGCCGAGTATAATTCACCCCTCCACTTT.

In nucleotides, the CDR3 is TGTGCCAGCAGCTTCAGGGAAACGGACACCGGGGAGCTGTTTTTT. Translated: CASSFRETDTGELFF. This chain joins TRBV7-9 and TRBJ2-2; the D gene is possibly TRBD1 (5 bases). V lost 3 bases to trimming and J lost 3 bases, with 11 bases between them. The CDR3 contains 15 residues. CDR1 is SEHNR, CDR2 FQNEAQ, per germline (reference sequence). Based on the CDR3 plus reference TRBV7-9 and TRBJ2-2, the full variable domain is DTGVSQNPRHKITKRGQNVTFRCDPISEHNRLYWYRQTLGQGPEFLTYFQNEAQLEKSRLLSDRFSAERPKGSFSTLEIQRTEQGDSAMYLCASSFRETDTGELFFGEGSRLTVL.

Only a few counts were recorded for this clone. Written as DNA, the CDR3 is TGTGCCAGCAGCTTGACAGGTCTCGATCGTGGCTACACCTTC. This translates into CASSLTGLDRGYTF. V and J are TRBV5-6 and TRBJ1-2, with TRBD1 as a possible D gene (5 bases). CDR3 length: 14 amino acids. Germline-derived CDR1 and CDR2 are SGHDT and YYEEEE. Trimming took 1 base from V and 7 from J, leaving 14 bases between them.

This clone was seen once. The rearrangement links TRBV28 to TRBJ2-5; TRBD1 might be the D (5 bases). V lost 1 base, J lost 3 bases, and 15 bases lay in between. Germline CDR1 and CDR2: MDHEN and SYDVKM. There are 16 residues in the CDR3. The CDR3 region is CASSLSPGHKKETQYF. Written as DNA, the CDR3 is TGTGCCAGCAGTTTATCCCCCGGACACAAGAAAGAGACCCAGTACTTC.

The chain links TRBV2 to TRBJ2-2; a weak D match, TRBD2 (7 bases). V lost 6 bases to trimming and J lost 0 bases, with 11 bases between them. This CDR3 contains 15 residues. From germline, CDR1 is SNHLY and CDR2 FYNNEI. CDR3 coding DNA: TGTGCCAGCAGGGGGGGGCCAACGAACACCGGGGAGCTGTTTTTT. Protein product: CASRGGPTNTGELFF. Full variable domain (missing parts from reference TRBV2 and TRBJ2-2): EPEVTQTPSHQVTQMGQEVILRCVPISNHLYFYWYRQILGQKVEFLVSFYNNEISEKSEIFDDQFSVERPDGSNFTLKIRSTKLEDSAMYFCASRGGPTNTGELFFGEGSRLTVL.